What follows describes a single T cell receptor beta chain. With 60 Vbeta and 13 Jbeta primers, the PCR was carried out. The method was immunoSEQ multiplex PCR; TCRdb's version includes in-frame clones alone and lacks a portion of them. The data hold 90,000 to 100,000 clones, with approximately 68% observed a single time. The data belong to a study of cytomegalovirus exposure and HLA in healthy donors. Sequencing was performed on PBMCs. This receptor was obtained from a boy younger than 18 in good health and CMV-seropositive.

CDR3 DNA sequence: TGCGCCAGCAGCCCCAGGGCCAGAGATGAAAAACTGTTTTTT. It yields the protein CASSPRARDEKLFF. The V call is TRBV4-1, the J call TRBJ1-4, with a possible D match to TRBD1 (5 bases). V was cut by 4 bases and J by 6 bases, with 12 bases left in between. The CDR3 totals 14 residues. The germline gives CDR1 MGHRA, CDR2 YSYEKL.